This TCR beta chain is drawn from a study of blood T cell repertoires in COVID-19. About the study: COVID-19 samples from acute and convalescent phases originated in the United States, Italy and Spain. The analysed material was cDNA or gDNA that came from T cells, B-cell-depleted T cells, or PBMCs.

In the source study's methods: Reference gene primer amplification in the assay estimated nucleated cell counts. Some clones are missing from TCRdb's copy, which holds only in-frame ones; the method was immunoSEQ multiplex PCR. That table is the source of V, J and clone size, and D and trimming were worked out from the DNA. The sample contains tens of thousands of clones, around nine tenths of which appear only once. The CDR3 spans 14 residues. CDR1 is LGHDT, CDR2 YNNKEL, per germline (reference sequence). V lost 0 bases and J 7 bases, leaving 12 bases between the germline ends. The sequence came from a human donor in a cohort sampled during active COVID-19. The sample taken for sequencing was peripheral blood. The chain links TRBV3-1 (or the pseudogene TRBV3-2) to TRBJ1-2; D is uncertain. This chain's CDR3 is CASSQDVRGSGYTF. In DNA, the CDR3 is TGTGCCAGCAGCCAAGATGTGCGGGGTAGTGGCTACACCTTC.